Given below is one TCR beta chain in context. Its matching antigen is unknown. This CDR3 comprises 15 residues. Germline V gene lookup returns CDR1 SEHNR and CDR2 FQNEAQ (reference sequence). V shed 5 bases, J shed 9 bases, and the junction held 13 bases outside the gene matches. Vbeta (60) and Jbeta (13) primers were used in the PCR. The repertoire was sequenced with immunoSEQ multiplex PCR; TCRdb's copy has only in-frame clones and lacks some. Of over 100,000 clones in the sample, roughly 80% were seen once. The sample belongs to a study of cytomegalovirus exposure and HLA in healthy donors. Regarding the study as a whole: It was approximately 160 TCR beta chains that were listed as cytomegalovirus-associated. By HLA locus, TCR association rates varied in a later analysis, with DRB1 showing the most and HLA-C the fewest. In the analysis, some V segments, TRBV6-2 and TRBV6-3 included, were excluded as indistinguishable.

This TCR came from a woman aged 45-65 years in good health and CMV-seropositive. This chain joins TRBV7-9 and TRBJ2-1, with 7 bases matching TRBD1. Sequencing was performed on PBMCs. The CDR3 nucleotides are TGTGCCAGCAGCCAGGGCATGAACAGGGGCAGTGAGCAGTTCTTC. Its protein product is CASSQGMNRGSEQFF.